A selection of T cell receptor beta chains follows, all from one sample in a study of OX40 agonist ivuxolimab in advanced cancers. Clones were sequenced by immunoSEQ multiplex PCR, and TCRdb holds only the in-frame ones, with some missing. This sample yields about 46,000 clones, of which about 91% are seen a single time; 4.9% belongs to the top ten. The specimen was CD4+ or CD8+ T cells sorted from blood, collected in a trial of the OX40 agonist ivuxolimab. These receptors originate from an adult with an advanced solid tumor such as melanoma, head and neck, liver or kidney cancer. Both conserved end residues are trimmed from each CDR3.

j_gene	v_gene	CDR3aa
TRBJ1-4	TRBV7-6	ASSPRGDEKLF
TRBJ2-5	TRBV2	ASSDNSPLGETQY
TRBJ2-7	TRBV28	ASSLWSSYEQY
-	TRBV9	ASSVAGTGGDEQY
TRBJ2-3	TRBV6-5	ASSYVGSSTDTQY
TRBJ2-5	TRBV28	ASSNGHGTVETQY
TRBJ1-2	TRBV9	ASSVGPYGYT
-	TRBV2	ASSSGSYEQY
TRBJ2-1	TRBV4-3	ASSQDPPGSSYNEQF
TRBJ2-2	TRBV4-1	ASSQGAGSNTGELF
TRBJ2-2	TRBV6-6	ASSETGITGELF
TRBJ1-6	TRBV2	ASRGDTQYLYNSPLH
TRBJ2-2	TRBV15	ATSRERTGGVTSGRIDSTGELF
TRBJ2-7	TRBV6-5	ASSYAGPYEQY
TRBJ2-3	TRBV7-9	ASSFLGTGGVDTQY
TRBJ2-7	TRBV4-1	ASSQEGPAGSSYEQY
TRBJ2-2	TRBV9	ASSVSGRNTGELF
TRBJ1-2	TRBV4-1	ASSQGPGSPFFGYT
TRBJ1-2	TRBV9	ASSPDGDPLAGYT
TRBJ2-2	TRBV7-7	ASSLGYVGPNTGELF
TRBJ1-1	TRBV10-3	AITQDRVGTEAF
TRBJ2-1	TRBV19	ASSIATSYEQF
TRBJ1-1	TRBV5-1	ASSFFPGTGESTEAF
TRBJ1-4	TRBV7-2	ASSLGSGEPNEKLF
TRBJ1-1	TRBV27	ASSLFQNTEAF
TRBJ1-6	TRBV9	ASSVEAGASYNSPLH
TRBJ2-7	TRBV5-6	ASSSGLAKFYEQY
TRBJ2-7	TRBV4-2	ASSQEWGATYEQY
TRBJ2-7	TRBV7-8	ASSKNRDSETLNSYEQY
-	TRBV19	ASSSWTGLAEQY
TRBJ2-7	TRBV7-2	ASSFLPSGTYEQY
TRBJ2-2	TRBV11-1	ASRDRDKNTGELF
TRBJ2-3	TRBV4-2	ASSQTHGGTDTQY
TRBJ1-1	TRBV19	ASSISLNTEAF
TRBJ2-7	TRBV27	ASSPIDSDRGPSYEQY
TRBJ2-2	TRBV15	ATSILTVTSGKGGELF
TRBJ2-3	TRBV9	ASSKRELGPDTQY
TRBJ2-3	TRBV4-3	ASSPGGGSADTQY
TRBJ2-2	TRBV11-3	ASSPRTSGRGTGELF
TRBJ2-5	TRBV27	ASRGLAGEETQY
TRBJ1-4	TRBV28	ASSPPGFQGFNEKLF